This T cell receptor (beta chain) was profiled in a study of human T cells and chemical hapten exposure. Time point of the sample: patch test 2, 6 weeks after DPC sensitization. Treatment indicated: therapeutic diphenylcyclopropenone sensitization with weekly scalp DPC. The germline V gene has CDR1 MGHRA and CDR2 YSYEKL. V was clipped by 0 bases and J by 15 bases; unmatched bases: 11. This CDR3 has 15 residues. TCRdb re-analysed the RACE reads in MiXCR, keeping a single row per CDR3 protein. The repertoire holds tens of thousands of distinct CDR3 sequences, 9.5% to 11% seen once, with roughly 2.2% in the top ten.

The TCR was taken from a man aged 35 to 55 with alopecia areata. Some clones in this sample may be carry-over from other donors' samples. Sequences were derived from whole blood, sampled in connection with sensitization to the hapten diphenylcyclopropenone (DPC). The rearrangement uses TRBV4-1 and TRBJ1-4; 9 nucleotides line up with TRBD1. The CDR3 region is CASSQDGTGGRRVFF. CDR3 nucleotides: TGCGCCAGCAGCCAAGATGGCACAGGGGGCAGGCGGGTGTTTTTT.